The 19 T cell receptor beta chains listed next were all sequenced from one sample in a study of response to subunit inactivated influenza vaccine. TCRdb passed the RT-PCR reads through MiXCR, listing each CDR3 protein once. The sample includes around 710,000 distinct CDR3 sequences, around 13% of them seen just once. The source was PBMCs from blood, collected 14 to 15 days before vaccination. The receptors derive from a man aged 45-60 years who received an inactivated influenza vaccine.

This clonotype was observed a few times. This chain uses TRBV9 with TRBJ1-6; D is possibly TRBD1 (6 bases). From germline, CDR1 is SGDLS and CDR2 YYNGEE. This CDR3 is built from 14 residues. V was cut by 3 bases and J by 8 bases, with 12 bases left in between. The CDR3 loop is CASSGTGYDSPLHF. The CDR3 nucleotides read TGTGCCAGCAGCGGCACAGGGTACGATTCACCCCTCCACTTT.

This clonotype was detected ten times or more. The J gene is TRBJ2-7, the V gene TRBV5-5; D may correspond to TRBD1 or TRBD2 (5 bases each). V shed 0 bases and J shed 5 bases, with 15 bases lying between them. The CDR3 is 15 residues long. CDR1 is SGHKS, CDR2 YYEKEE, per germline (reference sequence). The chain's CDR3 is CASSLGEGQSNEQYF. In DNA form, the CDR3 reads TGTGCCAGCAGCTTGGGAGAGGGGCAGAGCAACGAGCAGTACTTC.

This clonotype was detected a few times. This chain connects TRBV11-1 to TRBJ1-2; D remains unclear. The CDR3 is 20 residues long. Per the germline V gene, CDR1 is SGHAT and CDR2 is FQDESV (reference sequence). Deletions cut 5 bases from V and 3 bases from J, with 31 bases between. The CDR3 sequence: CASSLSWANPGPRRDYGYTF. CDR3 in DNA: TGTGCCAGCAGCCTATCCTGGGCTAATCCCGGCCCCCGACGGGACTATGGCTACACCTTC.

This clonotype was counted between two and nine times. The rearrangement joins TRBV20-1 to TRBJ1-3; TRBD1 is a possible D gene (6 bases). CDR3 length equals 16 residues. Germline V gene lookup returns CDR1 DFQATT and CDR2 SNEGSKA (reference sequence). Trimming stripped 0 bases from V and 0 bases from J, with 12 bases between. The CDR3 region has the DNA TGCAGTGCTAGAGACCTTATGGACAGCTCTGGAAACACCATATATTTT. It translates to CSARDLMDSSGNTIYF.

This clonotype appeared many times. J is TRBJ1-5 and V is TRBV4-2; TRBD1 matches at 10 bases. The germline CDR1 and CDR2 sequences are LGHNA and YNFKEQ. V was clipped by 2 bases and J by 2 bases; unmatched bases: 3. This CDR3 is 16 amino acids long. CDR3 loop: CASSQTGTGGNQPQHF. The CDR3 DNA is TGTGCCAGCAGCCAAACCGGGACAGGGGGCAATCAGCCCCAGCATTTT.

This clonotype was observed a few times. The chain recombines TRBV10-3 with TRBJ1-1; unclear D gene. The V gene lost 6 bases and the J gene lost 3 bases, with 11 bases spanning the gap. Germline V gives CDR1 ENHRY, CDR2 SYGVKD. The CDR3 loop spans 13 amino acids. CDR3: CAIRAGVDTEAFF. The DNA for the CDR3 is TGTGCCATCAGGGCCGGGGTCGACACTGAAGCTTTCTTT.

As to this clonotype: Mismatch with germline at one junction end may stem from a read error. V is TRBV7-7 and J is TRBJ2-1; D ambiguous. CDR3 length: 11 residues. Germline values: CDR1 SSHAT, CDR2 FNYEAQ (reference sequence). CDR3: CASSLLEVQFF. CDR3 coding DNA: TGTGCTAGCAGCTTACTCGAGGTGCAGTTCTTC.

This clonotype has a handful of counts. The rearrangement joins TRBV18 to TRBJ2-1, with D uncertain. Trimming stripped 0 bases from V and 6 bases from J, with 6 bases between. Germline assignment: CDR1 KGHSH and CDR2 LQKENI. The CDR3 runs 13 residues. This CDR3 reads CASSPPGLNEQFF. The DNA of the CDR3 is TGTGCCAGCTCACCACCCGGGCTCAATGAGCAGTTCTTC.

This clonotype was counted only a few times. V usage is TRBV6-5 and J usage is TRBJ2-7; 7 bases align to TRBD1. Germline values: CDR1 MNHEY, CDR2 SVGAGI. This CDR3 is 15 amino acids long. Trimming took 2 bases from V and 3 from J; bases not matched to a gene: 7. The chain's CDR3 is CASSYRAGGHYEQYF. The CDR3 DNA reads TGTGCCAGCAGTTACAGGGCAGGGGGTCACTACGAGCAGTACTTC.

This clonotype was counted between two and nine times. The gene calls are TRBV20-1 and TRBJ2-3; 9 nucleotides line up with TRBD2. V shed 5 bases, J shed 2 bases, and the junction held 2 bases outside the gene matches. This CDR3 is built from 13 residues. Germline V lookup: CDR1 DFQATT, CDR2 SNEGSKA (reference sequence). CDR3 in amino acids: CSALAGFTDTQYF. Written as DNA, the CDR3 is TGCAGTGCTCTAGCGGGATTCACAGATACGCAGTATTTT.

The chain joins TRBV28 to TRBJ2-5; tentative D call: TRBD1 (6 bases). The germline V gene has CDR1 MDHEN and CDR2 SYDVKM. V was shortened by 3 bases and J by 2 bases, with 13 bases between the two germline ends. The length of the CDR3 is 15 residues. The DNA of the CDR3 is TGTGCCAGCAGTTTGGGGGCAGCCACTCAAGAGACCCAGTACTTC. Protein sequence: CASSLGAATQETQYF.

This clonotype was seen a few times. The chain combines TRBV2 with TRBJ1-6; TRBD1 matches 9 bases. This CDR3 has 13 amino acids. CDR1 and CDR2 from the germline V gene are SNHLY and FYNNEI. V shed 11 bases and J 7 bases; nucleotides not matched to a gene: 6. The CDR3: CAGGGQGNSPLHF. The CDR3 DNA reads TGTGCCGGCGGGGGACAGGGCAATTCACCCCTCCACTTT.

V gene TRBV5-1 combines with J gene TRBJ2-7; no firm D call. Germline lookup yields CDR1 SGHRS and CDR2 YFSETQ. This CDR3 region has 13 residues. V was shortened by 4 bases and J by 4 bases, with 12 bases between the two germline ends. Here the CDR3 DNA reads TGCGCCAGCAGCCCAGGCCTCAAGTACGAGCAGTACTTC. Its protein product is CASSPGLKYEQYF.

This clonotype was counted a few times. The chain has TRBV9 and TRBJ2-1, with D maybe TRBD1 (6 bases). The germline V and J ends were trimmed by 3 bases and 4 bases, with 14 bases remaining between them. This CDR3 spans 15 amino acids. From germline, CDR1 is SGDLS and CDR2 YYNGEE. The CDR3 sequence is CASSAPGTRYNEQFF. The CDR3 bases are TGTGCCAGCAGCGCCCCCGGGACAAGATACAATGAGCAGTTCTTC.

This clonotype occurred many times. The chain joins TRBV9 to TRBJ1-3; 7 bases agree with TRBD1. The CDR3 runs to 17 residues. V lost 4 bases and J lost 4; bases outside the gene matches: 14. Per the germline V gene, CDR1 is SGDLS and CDR2 is YYNGEE. The CDR3 DNA follows: TGTGCCAGCAGCTACGGGGCAGGGGGTTCAGGGGGAAACACCATATATTTT. Encoded protein: CASSYGAGGSGGNTIYF.

This clonotype was seen a handful of times. V gene TRBV6-5 combines with J gene TRBJ2-2; 9 nucleotides agree with TRBD1. V shed 3 bases, J shed 8 bases, and the junction held 13 bases outside the gene matches. CDR1 is MNHEY and CDR2 is SVGAGI in the germline V gene. This CDR3 contains 17 residues. CDR3 loop: CASSYMLPGQGFGELFF. The DNA of the CDR3 is TGTGCCAGCAGTTATATGTTGCCGGGACAGGGATTTGGGGAGCTGTTTTTT.

This clonotype was counted a few times. The V gene is TRBV28, the J gene TRBJ1-1; 8 nucleotides line up with TRBD1. The ends lost 5 bases at V and 9 bases at J; junction bases unmatched: 14. This CDR3 spans 15 amino acids. CDR1 is MDHEN, CDR2 SYDVKM, per germline. CDR3 loop: CASSPGQGGTLKAFF. The DNA for the CDR3 is TGTGCCAGCAGTCCAGGACAGGGCGGTACACTGAAAGCTTTCTTT.

The J gene is TRBJ2-4, the V gene TRBV14; TRBD1 might be the D (5 bases). Trimming removed 8 bases from V and 1 base from J, with 9 bases in between. Germline CDR1 reads SGHDN; CDR2 reads FVKESK. This CDR3 has 13 amino acids. CDR3 protein: CASARVAKNIQYF. The DNA for the CDR3 is TGTGCCAGCGCCAGGGTGGCCAAAAACATTCAGTACTTC.

The J gene is TRBJ2-1, the V gene TRBV11-1; 7 bases line up with TRBD1. The CDR3 length is 16 residues. Germline CDR1 SGHAT, CDR2 FQDESV (reference sequence). With 0 bases clipped from V and 1 base from J, the junction kept 3 bases outside the gene matches. CDR3 coding DNA: TGTGCCAGCAGCTTAGCGGGGACAGTTTCCTACAATGAGCAGTTCTTC. Encoded protein: CASSLAGTVSYNEQFF.